A single sample is the source of the 17 T cell receptor beta chains below, sequenced in a study of CD8 T cells in Susac syndrome. Random hexamers were used to reverse transcribe the RNA input (about 0.5 to 1 ug). TCRdb reprocessed the immunoSEQ multiplex PCR reads with MiXCR, giving one entry per CDR3 protein. Found here are around 270,000 distinct CDR3 sequences, 65% to 90% of them singletons; the top ten hold around 0.21%. Sequenced: CD8+ T cells from PBMCs. The receptors were gathered from a human donor with multiple sclerosis.

This clonotype has a handful of counts. At one boundary the junction diverges from the germline segment, which might be a read error. V gene TRBV7-6 combines with J gene TRBJ2-2; 7 positions match TRBD2. Germline V gives CDR1 SGHVS, CDR2 FNYEAQ. The CDR3 is made up of 16 amino acids. The CDR3 DNA follows: TGTGCCAGTAGCTTTGGTACTAGCGAGGGGACCGGGGAGCTGTTTTTT. It yields the protein CASSFGTSEGTGELFF.

The rearrangement links TRBV27 to TRBJ2-7; 10 nucleotides align to TRBD2. Per the germline V gene, CDR1 is MNHEY and CDR2 is SMNVEV (reference sequence). Germline trimming cut 4 bases from V and 6 bases from J; bases unmatched to any gene: 6. The CDR3 covers 14 residues. The CDR3 nucleotides are TGTGCCAGCAGTTCGATAGCGGGAGGTTCCGAGCAGTACTTC. Protein sequence: CASSSIAGGSEQYF.

J is TRBJ2-7 and V is TRBV4-1; TRBD2 might be the D (5 bases). Per germline, CDR1 MGHRA and CDR2 YSYEKL. The CDR3 loop spans 13 amino acids. V was pared by 4 bases and J by 3 bases, with 10 bases between. The CDR3 sequence: CASSPGYDYEQYF. In nucleotides, the CDR3 is TGCGCCAGCAGCCCGGGGTACGACTACGAGCAGTACTTC.

The chain links TRBV7-9 to TRBJ2-2, with 9 positions matching TRBD1. Germline V lookup: CDR1 SEHNR, CDR2 FQNEAQ (reference sequence). This CDR3 has 16 residues. J lost 5 bases, V lost 2 bases, and 6 bases had no gene match. CDR3 residues: CASSLWTGEITGELFF. CDR3 DNA sequence: TGTGCCAGCAGCTTATGGACAGGGGAAATTACCGGGGAGCTGTTTTTT.

V and J are TRBV27 and TRBJ1-5; perhaps TRBD1 as D (6 bases). The V end was cut by 6 bases, the J end by 1 base, with 10 bases between. Germline lookup yields CDR1 MNHEY and CDR2 SMNVEV (reference sequence). The CDR3 loop spans 14 amino acids. The CDR3 DNA is TGTGCCAGCAGACAAACAGGGAGCAATCAGCCCCAGCATTTT. It encodes CASRQTGSNQPQHF.

The V and J genes are TRBV7-9 and TRBJ1-5, with D possibly being TRBD1 (5 bases). The CDR3 loop spans 11 amino acids. Germline CDR1 and CDR2: SEHNR and FQNEAQ (reference sequence). V was shortened by 8 bases and J by 4 bases, with 6 bases between the two germline ends. The CDR3 DNA follows: TGTGCCAGCGGACATAATCAGCCCCAGCATTTT. Its protein is CASGHNQPQHF.

The chain couples TRBV7-9 to TRBJ1-5, with no clear D. V lost 5 bases and J 0 bases, leaving 11 bases between the germline ends. Germline values: CDR1 SEHNR, CDR2 FQNEAQ (reference sequence). The CDR3 length is 15 residues. The DNA of the CDR3 is TGTGCCAGCAGCCCACGCGGGGATAGCAATCAGCCCCAGCATTTT. Its protein is CASSPRGDSNQPQHF.

This sequence joins TRBV25-1 and TRBJ1-5; TRBD1 is a possible D gene (5 bases). With 1 base removed from V and 5 bases from J, the gap between germline ends came to 9 bases. The V gene's germline CDR1 is MGHDK and CDR2 SYGVNS. The CDR3 consists of 14 residues. CDR3 sequence (DNA): TGTGCCAGCAGTGAATTAGGGACCTATCAGCCCCAGCATTTT. Its translation is CASSELGTYQPQHF.

This chain uses TRBV4-3 with TRBJ2-7; the match to TRBD1 covers 7 bases. The CDR3 runs to 15 residues. V was pared by 2 bases and J by 2 bases, with 6 bases of the junction left unmatched. The germline V gene encodes CDR1 LGHNA and CDR2 YSLEER. CDR3 coding DNA: TGCGCCAGCAGCCAATGGACAGGCCCCACCTACGAGCAGTACTTC. Its protein product is CASSQWTGPTYEQYF.

This chain uses TRBV2 with TRBJ2-5, with D possibly matching TRBD2 (6 bases). This CDR3 contains 14 residues. Germline loops: CDR1 SNHLY, CDR2 FYNNEI. The V end lost 2 bases, the J end lost 5 bases, and 12 bases lay between the germline ends. The CDR3 is CASSEIAGWETQYF. CDR3 in DNA: TGTGCCAGCAGTGAAATTGCGGGATGGGAGACCCAGTACTTC. Full variable domain (outside the CDR3, taken from reference TRBV2 and TRBJ2-5): EPEVTQTPSHQVTQMGQEVILRCVPISNHLYFYWYRQILGQKVEFLVSFYNNEISEKSEIFDDQFSVERPDGSNFTLKIRSTKLEDSAMYFCASSEIAGWETQYFGPGTRLLVL.

The V and J genes are TRBV7-9 and TRBJ2-7; no clear D. V dropped 6 bases and J dropped 3 bases, with 12 bases sitting between them. Germline-derived CDR1 and CDR2 are SEHNR and FQNEAQ (reference sequence). The CDR3 length is 13 residues. This CDR3 is CASREDPNYEQYF. The DNA of the CDR3 is TGTGCCAGCAGGGAAGACCCCAACTACGAGCAGTACTTC.

V is TRBV4-1 and J is TRBJ2-1; D perhaps matches TRBD2 (6 bases). CDR3 length: 17 residues. Trimming removed 3 bases from V and 2 bases from J, with 17 bases in between. Per the germline V gene, CDR1 is MGHRA and CDR2 is YSYEKL. The CDR3 DNA reads as TGCGCCAGCAGCCAGGCTTCATTGGGGGGACCCTACAATGAGCAGTTCTTC. Its protein is CASSQASLGGPYNEQFF.

The J gene is TRBJ2-3, the V gene TRBV20-1; 10 nucleotides align to TRBD2. The CDR3 has 14 residues. J gave up 7 bases and V 6 bases, and 10 bases lay outside the gene matches. Germline assignment: CDR1 DFQATT and CDR2 SNEGSKA (reference sequence). The CDR3 loop reads CSAYTSGTSHTQYF. CDR3 in DNA: TGCAGTGCGTATACTAGCGGGACGAGTCATACGCAGTATTTT.

This clonotype occurred once. J is TRBJ1-5 and V is TRBV4-3; possibly TRBD1 for D (5 bases). CDR1 is LGHNA and CDR2 is YSLEER in the germline V gene. V was trimmed by 2 bases and J by 4 bases, leaving 24 bases between them. The CDR3 has 19 residues. CDR3 protein: CASSQFAPPGGEGNQPQHF. In DNA, the CDR3 is TGCGCCAGCAGCCAATTTGCCCCGCCGGGGGGGGAGGGGAATCAGCCCCAGCATTTT.

V and J are TRBV24-1 and TRBJ2-5; D may be TRBD1 or TRBD2 (5 bases each). V shed 9 bases and J shed 3 bases, with 7 bases lying between them. Germline CDR1 reads KGHDR; CDR2 reads SFDVKD. The CDR3 runs to 11 residues. The CDR3 loop reads CATGTEETQYF. CDR3 bases: TGTGCCACCGGGACGGAAGAGACCCAGTACTTC.

The V and J genes are TRBV4-2 and TRBJ2-6; 7 nucleotides align to TRBD1. Germline V lookup: CDR1 LGHNA, CDR2 YNFKEQ. This CDR3 contains 19 residues. V shed 8 bases, J shed 0 bases, and the junction held 16 bases outside the gene matches. The DNA of the CDR3 is TGTGCCAGCGTCCTAGATCCGGGACAGAAATTCTCTGGGGCCAACGTCCTGACTTTC. Translating it yields CASVLDPGQKFSGANVLTF.

The chain carries TRBV20-1 and TRBJ2-7; D remains ambiguous. Germline V gene lookup returns CDR1 DFQATT and CDR2 SNEGSKA (reference sequence). Between the trimmed V and J ends, which lost 6 bases and 5 bases, there was a span of 17 bases. The CDR3 is 13 residues long. The chain's CDR3 is CSAMVKVSHEQYF. CDR3 coding DNA: TGCAGTGCAATGGTAAAAGTAAGTCACGAGCAGTACTTC.